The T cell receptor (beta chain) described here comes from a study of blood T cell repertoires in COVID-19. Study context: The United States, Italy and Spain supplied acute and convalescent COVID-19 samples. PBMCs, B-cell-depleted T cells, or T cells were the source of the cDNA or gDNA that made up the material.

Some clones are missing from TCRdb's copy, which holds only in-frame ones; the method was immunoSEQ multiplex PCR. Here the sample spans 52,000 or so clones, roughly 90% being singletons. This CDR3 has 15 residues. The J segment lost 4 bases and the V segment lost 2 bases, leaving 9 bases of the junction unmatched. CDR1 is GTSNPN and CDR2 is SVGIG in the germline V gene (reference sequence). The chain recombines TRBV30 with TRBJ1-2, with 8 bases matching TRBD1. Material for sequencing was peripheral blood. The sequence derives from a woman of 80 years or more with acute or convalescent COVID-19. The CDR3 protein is CAWSYRGGRIYGYTF. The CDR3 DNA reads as TGTGCCTGGAGTTACAGGGGGGGCAGGATCTATGGCTACACCTTC. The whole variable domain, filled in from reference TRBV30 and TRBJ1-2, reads SQTIHQWPATLVQPVGSPLSLECTVEGTSNPNLYWYRQAAGRGLQLLFYSVGIGQISSEVPQNLSASRPQDRQFILSSKKLLLSDSGFYLCAWSYRGGRIYGYTFGSGTRLTVV.